This is a list of T cell receptor beta chains from one sample in a study of T cell responses to AZD1222 COVID-19 vaccine. Using immunoSEQ multiplex PCR, the repertoire was profiled, and TCRdb retains in-frame clones only, with some absent. The profile shows under 150,000 clones, about 90% of them singletons. This material consisted of peripheral blood, taken 28 days after the second AZD1222 dose. The receptor source for this set is an adult who received the AZD1222 COVID-19 vaccine. The CDR3 runs from the conserved cysteine through the conserved F or W. D genes are given only for firm matches.

V	D	J	CDR3	DNA
TRBV19	-	TRBJ1-2	CASSMVQGGDGYTF	TGTGCCAGTAGTATGGTGCAGGGTGGCGATGGCTACACCTTC
TRBV3-1/TRBV3-2	TRBD1	TRBJ2-1	CASSQHGQAPYNEQFF	TGTGCCAGCAGCCAACACGGACAGGCGCCTTACAATGAGCAGTTCTTC
TRBV5-1	TRBD2	TRBJ2-7	CASSSRAKPGLAGVGYEQYF	TGCGCCAGCAGCTCCCGGGCCAAGCCGGGACTAGCGGGAGTAGGATACGAGCAGTACTTC
TRBV27	-	TRBJ2-7	CASSFGTRYEQYF	TGTGCCAGCAGTTTCGGGACACGATACGAGCAGTACTTC
TRBV7-8	-	TRBJ2-5	CASSPRMEETQYF	TGTGCCAGCAGCCCTCGTATGGAAGAGACCCAGTACTTC
TRBV24-1	-	TRBJ1-2	CATSDSTTLYGYTF	TGTGCCACCAGTGACTCGACAACCCTCTATGGCTACACCTTC
TRBV4-1	-	TRBJ2-2	CASSQGSGQFPTGELFF	TGCGCCAGCAGCCAAGGATCAGGACAGTTCCCCACCGGGGAGCTGTTTTTT
TRBV5-5	-	TRBJ1-2	CASSSFGPPVGYGYTF	TGTGCCAGCAGCTCTTTCGGTCCTCCGGTTGGGTATGGCTACACCTTC
TRBV29-1	-	TRBJ1-2	CSGEGGYGYTF	TGCAGCGGGGAGGGGGGCTATGGCTACACCTTC
TRBV7-6	-	TRBJ2-1	CASSLGGRNSYNEQFF	TGTGCCAGCAGCTTAGGAGGGCGGAACTCCTACAATGAGCAGTTCTTC
TRBV6-4	-	TRBJ2-5	CASSVGSMETQYF	TGTGCCAGCAGTGTGGGTAGTATGGAGACCCAGTACTTC
TRBV10-1	-	TRBJ2-3	CASSDDPAASTDTQYF	TGCGCCAGCAGTGATGACCCAGCGGCCTCCACAGATACGCAGTATTTT
TRBV11-2	TRBD1	TRBJ1-2	CASSSGDRGRVYGYTF	TGTGCCAGCAGCTCGGGCGACAGGGGGCGCGTCTATGGCTACACCTTC
TRBV18	TRBD1	TRBJ2-1	CASSPPGGVFYNEQFF	TGTGCCAGCTCACCACCAGGGGGCGTCTTCTACAATGAGCAGTTCTTC
TRBV6-6	TRBD2	TRBJ2-1	CASSSRTSGSLDEQFF	TGTGCCAGCAGTTCCCGGACTAGCGGGAGCTTAGATGAGCAGTTCTTC
TRBV28	-	TRBJ1-4	CASSLYEKLFF	TGTGCCAGCAGTTTATATGAAAAACTGTTTTTT
TRBV7-3	TRBD1	TRBJ2-7	CASSRDRGLVYEQYF	TGTGCCAGCAGCCGTGACAGGGGGCTAGTCTACGAGCAGTACTTC